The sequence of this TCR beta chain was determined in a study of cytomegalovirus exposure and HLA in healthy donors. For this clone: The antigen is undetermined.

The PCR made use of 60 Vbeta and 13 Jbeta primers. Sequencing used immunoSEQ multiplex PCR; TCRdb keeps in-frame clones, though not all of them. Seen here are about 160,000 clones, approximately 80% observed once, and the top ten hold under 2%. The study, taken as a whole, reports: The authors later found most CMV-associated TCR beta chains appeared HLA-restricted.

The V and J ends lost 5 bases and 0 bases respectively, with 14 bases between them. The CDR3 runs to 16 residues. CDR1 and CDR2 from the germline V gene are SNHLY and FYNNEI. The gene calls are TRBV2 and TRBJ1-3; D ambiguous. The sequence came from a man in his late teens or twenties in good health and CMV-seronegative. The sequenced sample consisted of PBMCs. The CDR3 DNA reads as TGTGCCAGCAGTTCCTTCTCCGGGAACTCTGGAAACACCATATATTTT. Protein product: CASSSFSGNSGNTIYF. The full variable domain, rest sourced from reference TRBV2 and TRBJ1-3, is EPEVTQTPSHQVTQMGQEVILRCVPISNHLYFYWYRQILGQKVEFLVSFYNNEISEKSEIFDDQFSVERPDGSNFTLKIRSTKLEDSAMYFCASSSFSGNSGNTIYFGEGSWLTVV.